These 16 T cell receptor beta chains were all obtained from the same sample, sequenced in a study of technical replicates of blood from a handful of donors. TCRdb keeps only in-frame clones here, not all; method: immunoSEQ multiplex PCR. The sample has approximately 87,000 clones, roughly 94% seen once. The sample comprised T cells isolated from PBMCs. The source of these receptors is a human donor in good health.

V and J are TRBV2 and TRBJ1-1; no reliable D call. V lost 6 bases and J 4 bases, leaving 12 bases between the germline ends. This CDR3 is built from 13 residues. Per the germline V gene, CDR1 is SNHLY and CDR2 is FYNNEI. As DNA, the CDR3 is TGTGCCAGCAGAGAGCGGGCGATCACTGAAGCTTTCTTT. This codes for CASRERAITEAFF.

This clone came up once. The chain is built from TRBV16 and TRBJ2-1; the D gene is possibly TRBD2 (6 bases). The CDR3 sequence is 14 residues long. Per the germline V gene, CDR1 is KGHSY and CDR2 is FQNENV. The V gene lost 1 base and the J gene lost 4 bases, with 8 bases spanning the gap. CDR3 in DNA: TGTGCCAGCAGCCAATGGGAGGCTTACAATGAGCAGTTCTTC. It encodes CASSQWEAYNEQFF. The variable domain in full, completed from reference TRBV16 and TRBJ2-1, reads GEEVAQTPKHLVRGEGQKAKLYCAPIKGHSYVFWYQQVLKNEFKFLISFQNENVFDETGMPKERFSAKCLPNSPCSLEIQATKLEDSAVYFCASSQWEAYNEQFFGPGTRLTVL.

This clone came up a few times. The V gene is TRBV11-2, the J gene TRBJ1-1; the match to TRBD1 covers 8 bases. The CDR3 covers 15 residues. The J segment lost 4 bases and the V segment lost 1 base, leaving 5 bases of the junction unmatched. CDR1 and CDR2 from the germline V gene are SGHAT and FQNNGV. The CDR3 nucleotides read TGTGCCAGCAGCTTAGCCGGACAGGGAGGCACTGAAGCTTTCTTT. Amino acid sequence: CASSLAGQGGTEAFF.

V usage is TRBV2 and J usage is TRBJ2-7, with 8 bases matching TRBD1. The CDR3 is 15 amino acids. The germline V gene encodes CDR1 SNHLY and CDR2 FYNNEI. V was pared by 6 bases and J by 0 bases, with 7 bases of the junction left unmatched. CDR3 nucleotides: TGTGCCAGCAGAAAGACAGGGGAAACCTCCTACGAGCAGTACTTC. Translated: CASRKTGETSYEQYF.

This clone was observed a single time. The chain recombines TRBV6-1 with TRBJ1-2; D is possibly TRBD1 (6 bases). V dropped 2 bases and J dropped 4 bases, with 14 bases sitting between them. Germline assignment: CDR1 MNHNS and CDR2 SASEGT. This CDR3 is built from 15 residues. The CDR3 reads CASSESPGAAYGYTF. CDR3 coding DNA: TGTGCCAGCAGTGAATCCCCAGGGGCGGCCTATGGCTACACCTTC.

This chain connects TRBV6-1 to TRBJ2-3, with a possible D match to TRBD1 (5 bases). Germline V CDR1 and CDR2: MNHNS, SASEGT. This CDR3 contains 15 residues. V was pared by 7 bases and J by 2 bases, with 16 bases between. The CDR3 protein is CASIHDSYFTDTQYF. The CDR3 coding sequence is TGTGCCAGCATCCATGACAGCTATTTCACAGATACGCAGTATTTT.

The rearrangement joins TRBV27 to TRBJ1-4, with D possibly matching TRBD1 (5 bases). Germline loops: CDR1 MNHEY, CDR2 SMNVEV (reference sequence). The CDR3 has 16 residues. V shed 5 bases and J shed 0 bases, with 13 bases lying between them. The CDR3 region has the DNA TGTGCCAGCAGTCCTATGAAAGGGGCAACTAATGAAAAACTGTTTTTT. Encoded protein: CASSPMKGATNEKLFF. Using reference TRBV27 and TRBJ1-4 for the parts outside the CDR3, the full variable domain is EAQVTQNPRYLITVTGKKLTVTCSQNMNHEYMSWYRQDPGLGLRQIYYSMNVEVTDKGDVPEGYKVSRKEKRNFPLILESPSPNQTSLYFCASSPMKGATNEKLFFGSGTQLSVL.

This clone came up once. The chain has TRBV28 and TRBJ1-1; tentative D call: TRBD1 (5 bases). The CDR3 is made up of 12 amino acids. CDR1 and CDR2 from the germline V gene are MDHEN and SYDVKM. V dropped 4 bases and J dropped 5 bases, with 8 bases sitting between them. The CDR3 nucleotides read TGTGCCAGCAGTTCCGGGGGAACTGAAGCTTTCTTT. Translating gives CASSSGGTEAFF.

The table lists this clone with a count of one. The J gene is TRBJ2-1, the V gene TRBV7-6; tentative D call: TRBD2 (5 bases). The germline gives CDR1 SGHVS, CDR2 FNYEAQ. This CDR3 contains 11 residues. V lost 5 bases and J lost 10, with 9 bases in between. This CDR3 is CASSADFEQFF. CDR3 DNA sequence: TGTGCCAGCAGCGCGGACTTCGAGCAGTTCTTC.

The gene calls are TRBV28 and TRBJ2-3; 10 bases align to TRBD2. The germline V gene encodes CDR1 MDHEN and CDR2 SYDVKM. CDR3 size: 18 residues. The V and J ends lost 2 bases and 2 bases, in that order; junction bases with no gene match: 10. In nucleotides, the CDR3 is TGTGCCAGCAGTTTAGCCCCTAGCGGGGGAACATTCACAGATACGCAGTATTTT. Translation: CASSLAPSGGTFTDTQYF.

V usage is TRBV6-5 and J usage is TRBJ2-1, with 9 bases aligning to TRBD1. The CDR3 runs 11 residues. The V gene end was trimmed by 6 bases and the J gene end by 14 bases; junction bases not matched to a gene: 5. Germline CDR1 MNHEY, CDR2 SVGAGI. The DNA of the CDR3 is TGTGCCAGCAGCAATGGACAGGGGAAGTTCTTC. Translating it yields CASSNGQGKFF.

The CDR3 sequence: CAWSTSGESTQYF. CDR3 in DNA: TGTGCCTGGAGTACTAGCGGAGAGAGTACGCAGTATTTT. The chain uses TRBV30 and TRBJ2-3, with 8 positions matching TRBD2. The ends lost 2 bases at V and 8 bases at J; junction bases unmatched: 6. The germline V gene encodes CDR1 GTSNPN and CDR2 SVGIG (reference sequence). The CDR3 is 13 residues long. The complete variable domain, with remaining parts taken from reference TRBV30 and TRBJ2-3, reads SQTIHQWPATLVQPVGSPLSLECTVEGTSNPNLYWYRQAAGRGLQLLFYSVGIGQISSEVPQNLSASRPQDRQFILSSKKLLLSDSGFYLCAWSTSGESTQYFGPGTRLTVL.

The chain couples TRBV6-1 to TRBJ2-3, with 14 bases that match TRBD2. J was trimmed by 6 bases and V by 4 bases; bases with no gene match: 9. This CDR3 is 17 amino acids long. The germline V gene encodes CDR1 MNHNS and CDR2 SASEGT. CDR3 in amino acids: CASSARLAGGPTDTQYF. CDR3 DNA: TGTGCCAGCAGTGCCAGACTAGCGGGGGGGCCGACGGATACGCAGTATTTT.

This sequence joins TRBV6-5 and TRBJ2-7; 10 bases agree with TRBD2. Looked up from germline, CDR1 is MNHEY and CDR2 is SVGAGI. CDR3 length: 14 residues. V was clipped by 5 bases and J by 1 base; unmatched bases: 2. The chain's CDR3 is CASSRLAGSYEQYF. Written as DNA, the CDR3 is TGTGCCAGCAGTAGACTAGCGGGTTCCTACGAGCAGTACTTC.

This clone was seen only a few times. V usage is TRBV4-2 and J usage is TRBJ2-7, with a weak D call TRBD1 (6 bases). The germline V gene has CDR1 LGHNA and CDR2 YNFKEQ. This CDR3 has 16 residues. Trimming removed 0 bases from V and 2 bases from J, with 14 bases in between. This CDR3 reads CASSQDRGTSAYEQYF. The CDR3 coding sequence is TGTGCCAGCAGCCAAGATAGGGGGACGTCCGCCTACGAGCAGTACTTC.

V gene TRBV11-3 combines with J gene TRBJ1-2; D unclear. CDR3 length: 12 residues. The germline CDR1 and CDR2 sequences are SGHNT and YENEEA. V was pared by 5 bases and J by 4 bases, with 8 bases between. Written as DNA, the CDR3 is TGTGCCAGCAGCGCGACAATCTATGGCTACACCTTC. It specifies CASSATIYGYTF.